This T cell receptor (beta chain) is from a study of OX40 agonist ivuxolimab in advanced cancers. Across the whole study: Previous treatment with anti-PD-1, anti-PD-L1 or anti-CTLA-4 therapy was allowed; 35% to 50% had received some. General study results and limits: Averaged across samples, CD8+ T cells carried more expanded clones than CD4+ did. Near-lowest levels of clonal expansion characterized partial responders at 0.1-3.0 mg/kg.

Remarks on this clone: Its target is not known.

Trimming cost V 4 bases and J 2 bases, with 9 bases left between them. Germline V CDR1 and CDR2: SGDLS, YYNGEE. This CDR3 is 13 amino acids long. Systemic immunosuppression or a history of autoimmune disease excluded patients. The repertoire was sequenced with immunoSEQ multiplex PCR; TCRdb's copy has only in-frame clones and lacks some. The sample yields 50,000 to 70,000 clones, roughly nine tenths seen once. This TCR was recovered from an adult with an advanced solid tumor such as melanoma, head and neck, liver or kidney cancer. This material consisted of CD4+ or CD8+ T cells sorted from blood, taken in a trial of the OX40 agonist ivuxolimab. The J gene is TRBJ1-2, the V gene TRBV9; D is unresolved. The CDR3 loop is CASSKQRNYGYTF. The CDR3, as DNA: TGTGCCAGCAGCAAACAGCGGAACTATGGCTACACCTTC.